The rows below give T cell receptor beta chains drawn from one sample of a study of T cell responses to AZD1222 COVID-19 vaccine. The method was immunoSEQ multiplex PCR; TCRdb's version includes in-frame clones alone and lacks a portion of them. The sample carries about 110,000 clones, around 93% recorded once. Sample: peripheral blood, taken on day 0 of AZD1222 vaccination. These receptors all stem from an adult in good health. Both conserved end residues are part of each CDR3. D genes are given only for firm matches. The size of a clone is reported for some rows only, either as once, few or many, or as a class for expanded clones.

D	V	J	size	CDR3	DNA
NA	TRBV6-5	TRBJ2-6	NA	CATTTGDSGANVLTF	TGTGCCACCACTACAGGAGACTCTGGGGCCAACGTCCTGACTTTC
NA	TRBV12-2	TRBJ2-7	NA	CASRLWVCRRHPYEQYF	TGTGCAAGTCGCTTATGGGTTTGTCGTCGCCACCCCTACGAGCAGTACTTC
TRBD2	TRBV2	TRBJ2-2	once	CASSEAGRGGTGELFF	TGTGCCAGCAGTGAAGCGGGGCGGGGAGGGACCGGGGAGCTGTTTTTT
TRBD2	TRBV10-2	TRBJ2-1	NA	CASSSGGTYNEQFF	TGCGCCAGCAGTAGCGGGGGGACCTACAATGAGCAGTTCTTC
NA	TRBV6-5	TRBJ1-1	once	CASSPGAEAFF	TGTGCCAGCAGTCCGGGGGCTGAAGCTTTCTTT
NA	TRBV28	TRBJ1-2	NA	CASRTSAEAYGYTF	TGTGCCAGCAGAACCTCGGCGGAGGCTTATGGCTACACCTTC
NA	TRBV18	TRBJ1-4	NA	CASSIATGTGNEKLFF	TGTGCCAGCTCAATCGCAACCGGGACGGGTAATGAAAAACTGTTTTTT
TRBD1	TRBV7-2	TRBJ1-1	NA	CASRAGQGSFMNTEAFF	TGTGCCAGCAGGGCAGGACAGGGAAGCTTCATGAACACTGAAGCTTTCTTT
TRBD2	TRBV28	TRBJ2-5	NA	CASRGGGLGSSYQETQYF	TGTGCCAGCAGGGGCGGGGGGCTCGGATCCTCTTACCAAGAGACCCAGTACTTC
NA	TRBV6-1	TRBJ1-6	NA	CASSVSVGDYNSPLHF	TGTGCCAGCAGTGTCTCTGTGGGGGACTATAATTCACCCCTCCACTTT
NA	TRBV19	TRBJ1-5	NA	CASSMSQGDGSNQPQHF	TGTGCCAGTAGTATGTCTCAAGGGGATGGGAGCAATCAGCCCCAGCATTTT
NA	TRBV2	TRBJ2-6	NA	CASRSLTSSGANVLTF	TGTGCCAGCAGATCACTTACAAGCTCTGGGGCCAACGTCCTGACTTTC
TRBD1	TRBV7-3	TRBJ2-7	few	CASSLIGQGCRLYEQYF	TGTGCCAGCAGCTTAATCGGACAGGGCTGTCGATTATACGAGCAGTACTTC
NA	TRBV6-6	TRBJ1-2	NA	CASTTGGGYTF	TGTGCCAGCACCACGGGGGGCGGCTACACCTTC
NA	TRBV6-5	TRBJ2-7	NA	CASLQVSAYEQYF	TGTGCCAGCCTGCAGGTTTCTGCCTACGAGCAGTACTTC
TRBD1	TRBV7-9	TRBJ1-2	NA	CASSPPGTGLLGYTF	TGTGCCAGCAGCCCACCCGGGACAGGGCTTTTAGGCTACACCTTC
TRBD1	TRBV2	TRBJ1-4	NA	CASSITGGGTSEKLFF	TGTGCCAGCAGTATAACAGGGGGCGGGACCAGTGAAAAACTGTTTTTT
NA	TRBV9	TRBJ1-3	NA	CASSVGSGNSGNTIYF	TGTGCCAGCAGCGTAGGGTCTGGTAACTCTGGAAACACCATATATTTT
NA	TRBV3-1/TRBV3-2	TRBJ1-6	once	CASRLRASNSPLHF	TGTGCCAGCAGACTTAGGGCATCTAATTCACCCCTCCACTTT
TRBD1	TRBV19	TRBJ1-3	NA	CASSGTGGNTIYF	TGTGCCAGTAGTGGGACAGGTGGAAACACCATATATTTT
TRBD2	TRBV4-2	TRBJ2-1	NA	CASSQGTSPNEQFF	TGTGCCAGCAGCCAGGGGACTAGCCCCAATGAGCAGTTCTTC
NA	TRBV4-1	TRBJ2-5	NA	CASSQVGQEETQYF	TGCGCCAGCAGCCAAGTCGGCCAGGAAGAGACCCAGTACTTC
NA	TRBV7-9	TRBJ1-6	NA	CASSFGGKNSPLHF	TGTGCCAGCAGCTTTGGGGGTAAGAATTCACCCCTCCACTTT
NA	TRBV12-3/TRBV12-4	TRBJ2-3	NA	CASKGGTDTQYF	TGTGCCAGCAAGGGCGGCACAGATACGCAGTATTTT
NA	TRBV7-2	TRBJ2-3	NA	CASSFLNGTRNTQYF	TGTGCCAGCAGCTTTTTGAACGGGACTCGTAATACGCAGTATTTT
NA	TRBV19	TRBJ2-7	NA	CASSIDGYEQYF	TGTGCCAGTAGTATAGATGGCTACGAGCAGTACTTC
NA	TRBV6-1	TRBJ1-4	NA	CASSEGGPMKELFF	TGTGCCAGCAGTGAAGGGGGGCCTATGAAAGAACTGTTTTTT
NA	TRBV9	TRBJ1-2	NA	CASSVGRAGDGYTF	TGTGCCAGCAGCGTAGGGAGGGCAGGAGATGGCTACACCTTC
TRBD2	TRBV7-8	TRBJ2-3	NA	CASSLLGEGTSTDTQYF	TGTGCCAGCAGCTTATTAGGGGAGGGCACTAGCACAGATACGCAGTATTTT
NA	TRBV7-9	TRBJ1-4	NA	CASSGSREGMVEKLFF	TGTGCCAGCAGCGGGAGCAGGGAGGGTATGGTCGAAAAACTGTTTTTT
NA	TRBV28	TRBJ1-6	NA	CASRVREGNSPLHF	TGTGCCAGCAGGGTCAGGGAAGGTAATTCACCCCTCCACTTT
NA	TRBV5-4	TRBJ2-2	NA	CASSFPQGETGELFF	TGTGCCAGCAGCTTCCCCCAGGGTGAAACCGGGGAGCTGTTTTTT